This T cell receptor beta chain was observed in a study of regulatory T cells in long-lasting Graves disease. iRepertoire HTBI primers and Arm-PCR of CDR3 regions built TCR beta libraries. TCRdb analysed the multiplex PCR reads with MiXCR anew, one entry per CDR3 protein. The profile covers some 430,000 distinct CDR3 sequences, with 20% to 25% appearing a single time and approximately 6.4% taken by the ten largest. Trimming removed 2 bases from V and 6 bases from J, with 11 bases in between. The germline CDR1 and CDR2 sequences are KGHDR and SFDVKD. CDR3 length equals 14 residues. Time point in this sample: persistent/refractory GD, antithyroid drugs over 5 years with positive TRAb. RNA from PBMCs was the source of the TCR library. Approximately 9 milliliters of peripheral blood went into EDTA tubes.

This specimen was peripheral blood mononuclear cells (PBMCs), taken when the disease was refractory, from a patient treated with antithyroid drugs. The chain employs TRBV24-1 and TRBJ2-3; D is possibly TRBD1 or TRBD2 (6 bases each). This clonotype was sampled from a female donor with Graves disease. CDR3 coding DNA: TGTGCCACCAGTGATTCAACGGGGGCGGATACGCAGTATTTT. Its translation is CATSDSTGADTQYF.